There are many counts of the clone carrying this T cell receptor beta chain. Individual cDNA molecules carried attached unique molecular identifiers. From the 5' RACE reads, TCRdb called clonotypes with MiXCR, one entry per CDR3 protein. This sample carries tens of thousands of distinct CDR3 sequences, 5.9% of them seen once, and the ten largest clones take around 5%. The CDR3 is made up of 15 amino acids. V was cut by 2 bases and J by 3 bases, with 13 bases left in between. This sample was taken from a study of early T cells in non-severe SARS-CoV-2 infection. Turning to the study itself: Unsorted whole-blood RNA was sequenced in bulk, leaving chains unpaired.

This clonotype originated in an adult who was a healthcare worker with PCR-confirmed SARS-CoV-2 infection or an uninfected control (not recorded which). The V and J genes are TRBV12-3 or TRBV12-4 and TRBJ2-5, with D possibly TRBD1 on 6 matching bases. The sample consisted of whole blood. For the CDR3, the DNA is TGTGCCAGCAGTTTAACCGGACAGAGCAAAGAGACCCAGTACTTC. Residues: CASSLTGQSKETQYF.